This T cell receptor (beta chain) was obtained from a study of T cell repertoires in cytomegalovirus infection. TCRdb passed the reads through MiXCR, listing each CDR3 protein once. The table includes 600,000 to 700,000 distinct CDR3 sequences, about 30% detected once. Study-wide results and limits: Dominating the ex vivo response were HLA-C-restricted CMV-specific TCR beta clonotypes.

This clonotype was picked up a small number of times. Its specificity is unknown. CDR3 size: 11 residues. Germline assignment: CDR1 SGHVS and CDR2 FNYEAQ. Trimming cost V 8 bases and J 5 bases, with 9 bases left between them. This receptor was taken from a human donor in good health (CMV status not recorded). Some clones in this sample may be carry-over from other donors' samples. This sample comprised cultured PBMCs, obtained from culture after CMV antigen stimulation. The V and J genes are TRBV7-6 and TRBJ2-5, with unresolved D. CDR3 sequence reads: CASFRLETQYF. The CDR3 DNA reads TGTGCCAGCTTTCGCCTGGAGACCCAGTACTTC.